These 11 T cell receptor beta chains share one sample of origin, sequenced in a study of OX40 agonist ivuxolimab in advanced cancers. Generated by immunoSEQ multiplex PCR, the TCRdb table keeps only in-frame clones and is missing some. This table has 75,000 to 95,000 clones, roughly 90% appearing once. The sample here was CD4+ or CD8+ T cells sorted from blood, taken in a trial of the OX40 agonist ivuxolimab. The receptor source for this set is an adult with an advanced solid tumor such as melanoma, head and neck, liver or kidney cancer.

The chain recombines TRBV6-5 with TRBJ2-5, with D tentatively TRBD1 or TRBD2 (5 bases each). The V end was cut by 2 bases, the J end by 2 bases, with 9 bases between. The germline V gene has CDR1 MNHEY and CDR2 SVGAGI. This CDR3 has 14 amino acids. In DNA, the CDR3 is TGTGCCAGCAGTTACGGGACCGCACAAGAGACCCAGTACTTC. Translation: CASSYGTAQETQYF.

In DNA, the CDR3 is TGCGCCAGCAGCCAAGAGAGCAATCAGCCCCAGCATTTT. Translation: CASSQESNQPQHF. This sequence joins TRBV5-1 and TRBJ1-5; no clear D gene. V was cut by 4 bases and J by 1 base, with 6 bases left in between. This CDR3 comprises 13 residues. Germline-derived CDR1 and CDR2 are SGHRS and YFSETQ.

The CDR3 loop is CASSSLAVSSYEQYF. CDR3 sequence (DNA): TGTGCCAGCAGCTCACTAGCGGTTTCCTCCTACGAGCAGTACTTC. The V and J genes are TRBV7-8 and TRBJ2-7; TRBD2 matches at 8 bases. Germline V gene data show CDR1 as SGHVS and CDR2 as FQNEAQ. The V gene end was trimmed by 4 bases and the J gene end by 0 bases; junction bases not matched to a gene: 5. The CDR3 consists of 15 residues.

The gene calls are TRBV29-1 and TRBJ1-6; no firm D call. CDR1 is SQVTM and CDR2 is ANQGSEA in the germline V gene. The CDR3 consists of 13 residues. Trimming took 6 bases from V and 0 from J, leaving 6 bases between them. The CDR3 nucleotides read TGCAGCGTAAAAAGCTCCTATAATTCACCCCTCCACTTT. Protein product: CSVKSSYNSPLHF.

Note on this clone: A junction boundary mismatches the germline segment, possibly from a read error. This sequence joins TRBV11-2 and TRBJ2-7; 7 nucleotides agree with TRBD1. This CDR3 is 14 amino acids long. In germline, CDR1 is SGHAT, CDR2 FQNNGV. The CDR3: CASSFSGTGENLDF. CDR3 nucleotides: TGTGCCAGCAGCTTCTCGGGAACAGGGGAAAACCTGGACTTC. Complete variable domain (other parts from reference TRBV11-2 and TRBJ2-7): EAGVAQSPRYKIIEKRQSVAFWCNPISGHATLYWYQQILGQGPKLLIQFQNNGVVDDSQLPKDRFSAERLKGVDSTLKIQPAKLEDSAVYLCASSFSGTGENLDFGPGTRLTVT.

This chain connects TRBV2 to TRBJ2-1; 8 bases map to TRBD1. V gave up 3 bases and J gave up 6 bases; unmatched junction bases: 4. The CDR3 loop spans 14 amino acids. Germline CDR1 SNHLY, CDR2 FYNNEI. CDR3 loop: CASSEDGQGNEQFF. The CDR3 nucleotides are TGTGCCAGCAGTGAGGACGGACAGGGCAATGAGCAGTTCTTC.

The chain is built from TRBV5-1 and TRBJ2-7; D gene uncertain. The CDR3 covers 14 residues. From germline, CDR1 is SGHRS and CDR2 YFSETQ. The germline V and J ends were trimmed by 3 bases and 0 bases, with 10 bases remaining between them. The CDR3, as DNA: TGCGCCAGCAGCTGGGGTACGGACTCCTACGAGCAGTACTTC. Its protein is CASSWGTDSYEQYF.

This clone was seen just once. The chain uses TRBV2 and TRBJ1-2, with 7 bases fitting TRBD1. CDR1 SNHLY and CDR2 FYNNEI come from the germline V gene. The CDR3 is made up of 12 amino acids. The V segment lost 7 bases and the J segment 6 bases; nucleotides outside the gene matches: 5. The CDR3 sequence: CASKGRGDGYTF. CDR3 bases: TGTGCCAGCAAGGGCAGGGGGGATGGCTACACCTTC. Supplemented by reference TRBV2 and TRBJ1-2, the full variable domain reads EPEVTQTPSHQVTQMGQEVILRCVPISNHLYFYWYRQILGQKVEFLVSFYNNEISEKSEIFDDQFSVERPDGSNFTLKIRSTKLEDSAMYFCASKGRGDGYTFGSGTRLTVV.

This chain connects TRBV5-6 to TRBJ2-5, with D perhaps matching TRBD2 (6 bases). V lost 3 bases, J lost 5 bases, and 14 bases lay in between. CDR1 SGHDT and CDR2 YYEEEE come from the germline V gene. CDR3 size: 14 residues. CDR3 loop: CASSSTTGGETQYF. The CDR3 DNA reads TGTGCCAGCAGCTCTACAACAGGAGGGGAGACCCAGTACTTC.

This sequence joins TRBV7-2 and TRBJ2-5; 9 bases are shared with TRBD2. The ends lost 1 base at V and 4 bases at J; junction bases unmatched: 7. There are 16 residues in the CDR3. The V gene's germline CDR1 is SGHTA and CDR2 FQGNSA. The CDR3 loop reads CASSLVAGGPSETQYF. The CDR3 coding sequence is TGTGCCAGCAGCTTAGTCGCGGGAGGGCCTTCAGAGACCCAGTACTTC. Full variable domain (rest looked up from reference TRBV7-2 and TRBJ2-5): GAGVSQSPSNKVTEKGKDVELRCDPISGHTALYWYRQSLGQGLEFLIYFQGNSAPDKSGLPSDRFSAERTGGSVSTLTIQRTQQEDSAVYLCASSLVAGGPSETQYFGPGTRLLVL.

The chain joins TRBV18 to TRBJ1-1; no definite D call. Trimming cost V 6 bases and J 7 bases, with 15 bases left between them. The CDR3 runs 13 residues. Germline CDR1 KGHSH, CDR2 LQKENI. CDR3 sequence reads: CASSLTTAFEAFF. In nucleotides, the CDR3 is TGTGCCAGCTCCCTTACTACAGCCTTTGAAGCTTTCTTT. The variable domain in full, completed from reference TRBV18 and TRBJ1-1, reads NAGVMQNPRHLVRRRGQEARLRCSPMKGHSHVYWYRQLPEEGLKFMVYLQKENIIDESGMPKERFSAEFPKEGPSILRIQQVVRGDSAAYFCASSLTTAFEAFFGQGTRLTVV.